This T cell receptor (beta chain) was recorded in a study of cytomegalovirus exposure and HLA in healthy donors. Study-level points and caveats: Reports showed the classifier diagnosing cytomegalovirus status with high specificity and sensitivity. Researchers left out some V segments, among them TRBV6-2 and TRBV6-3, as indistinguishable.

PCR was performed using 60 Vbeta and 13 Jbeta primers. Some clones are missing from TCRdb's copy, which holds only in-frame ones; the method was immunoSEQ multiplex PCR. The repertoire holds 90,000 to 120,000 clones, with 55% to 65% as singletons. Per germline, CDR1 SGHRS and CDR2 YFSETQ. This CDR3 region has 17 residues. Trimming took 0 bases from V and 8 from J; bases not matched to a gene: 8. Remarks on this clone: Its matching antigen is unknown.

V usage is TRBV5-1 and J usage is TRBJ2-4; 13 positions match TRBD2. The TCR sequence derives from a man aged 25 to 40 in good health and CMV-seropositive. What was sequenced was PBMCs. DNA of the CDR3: TGCGCCAGCAGCTTGGCTCCGGGACTAGCGGGGAGGGACATTCAGTACTTC. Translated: CASSLAPGLAGRDIQYF.